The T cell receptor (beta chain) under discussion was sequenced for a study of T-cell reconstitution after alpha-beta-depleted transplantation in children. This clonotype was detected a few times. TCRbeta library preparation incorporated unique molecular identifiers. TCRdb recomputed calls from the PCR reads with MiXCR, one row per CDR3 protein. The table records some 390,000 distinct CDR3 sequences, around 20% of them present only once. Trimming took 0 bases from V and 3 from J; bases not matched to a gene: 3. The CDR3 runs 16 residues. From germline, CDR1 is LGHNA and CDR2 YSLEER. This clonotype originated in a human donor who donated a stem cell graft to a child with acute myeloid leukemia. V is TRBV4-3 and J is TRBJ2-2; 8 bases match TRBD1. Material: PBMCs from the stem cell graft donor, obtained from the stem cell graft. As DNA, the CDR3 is TGCGCCAGCAGCCAAGACACAGGGGGGTACACCGGGGAGCTGTTTTTT. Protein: CASSQDTGGYTGELFF.